This T cell receptor (beta chain) was sequenced in a study of post-analysis software for immune sequencing data. Study-level points and caveats: Controls significantly exceeded multiple sclerosis patients in normalized Chao1 diversity. Strong co-clustering by F measure was evident for samples that had been prepared in the same batch.

Prepared libraries of TCR beta cDNA carried unique molecular identifiers. TCRdb independently ran MiXCR on the PCR reads; one entry per CDR3 protein. The profile shows 600,000 to 700,000 distinct CDR3 sequences, approximately 60% of them singletons. For this clonotype: Its specificity is not known.

This clonotype was sampled from a girl aged 2 to 10 with multiple sclerosis. The sample was blood.

The DNA for the CDR3 is TGCAGTGCCCCCGCGGGGGGGGACCAAGAGACCCAGTACTTC. Translated, it gives CSAPAGGDQETQYF. V gene TRBV20-1 combines with J gene TRBJ2-5, with TRBD2 matching over 9 bases. The ends lost 6 bases at V and 0 bases at J; junction bases unmatched: 5. The germline V gene encodes CDR1 DFQATT and CDR2 SNEGSKA (reference sequence). The CDR3 runs 14 residues.